This record looks at one T cell receptor (beta chain) sequence and its context. Its antigen is currently unknown. The data stem from a study of OX40 agonist ivuxolimab in advanced cancers. At the level of the study: Dosing consisted of intravenous ivuxolimab at 0.01 to 10 mg/kg every 2 weeks. The eligibility criteria allowed prior anti-PD-1, anti-PD-L1 or anti-CTLA-4 therapy, and about 40% had some. Broader study findings: Low normalized clonal expansion also occurred in some nonresponding patients. Within 6 weeks, CD4+ and CD8+ blood T cells expanded clonally at 0.1 to 3.0 mg/kg.

This table comes from immunoSEQ multiplex PCR, and its TCRdb copy is limited to in-frame clones, with some not included. The sample yields tens of thousands of clones, about 80% seen once. Germline lookup yields CDR1 SGHTA and CDR2 FQGNSA. The CDR3 contains 16 residues. Trimming cost V 7 bases and J 3 bases; bases outside gene matches: 11. V gene TRBV7-2 combines with J gene TRBJ2-1, with 8 bases matching TRBD1. The specimen was CD4+ or CD8+ T cells sorted from blood, collected in a trial of the OX40 agonist ivuxolimab. This clonotype was sampled from an adult with an advanced solid tumor such as melanoma, head and neck, liver or kidney cancer. The CDR3 sequence is CASTVGGTGYYNEQFF. In DNA form, the CDR3 reads TGTGCCAGCACCGTTGGGGGGACAGGCTACTACAATGAGCAGTTCTTC.